This T cell receptor beta chain was profiled in a study of shared clonotypes between healthy human individuals. Study-level background: Three plates each covered CD4 naive and memory; CD8 naive two, CD8 memory one.

Profiled with immunoSEQ multiplex PCR; TCRdb holds only in-frame clones, not every one. The sample gives under 2.5 million clones, about nine tenths of which show up once; about 0.36% is in the top ten. The CDR3 covers 16 residues. Points from the study as a whole: It was only blood that was sampled, and tissue repertoires likely differ.

About this clone itself: As yet, its antigen is unknown.

The chain is built from TRBV1 and TRBJ2-3; the table calls TRBD1, which could not be checked here. TRBV1 is tagged as a pseudogene. Sequenced sample: naive CD4+ T cells from PBMCs. The subset denotes: CD45RA+ positively selected. This clonotype was obtained from a man aged 18 to 30 in good health. Some clones in this sample may be carry-over from other donors' samples. The DNA of the CDR3 is TGCACCAGCAGCCAAGATGGGCGTGCCCGCACAGATACGCAGTATTTT. This translates into CTSSQDGRARTDTQYF.